This entry is about one T cell receptor beta chain. The antigen is undetermined. The sample belongs to a study of Ad26.COV2.S vaccination and SARS-CoV-2 variants. Study conclusions and caveats: Placebo recipients and vaccine recipients were similar in non-spike TCR breadth. Reports say spike-specific CD8+ and CD4+ T cell responses covered substantial breadth after vaccination. Higher spike-specific TCR breadth was found in vaccine recipients than in placebo recipients.

Repertoires were generated with immunoSEQ multiplex PCR, while TCRdb's copy carries only in-frame clones and drops some. The sample carries more than 150,000 clones, approximately 88% recorded once. Germline values: CDR1 SGHNT, CDR2 YENEEA. The CDR3 contains 15 residues. J lost 8 bases, V lost 5 bases, and 10 bases had no gene match. The sample here was peripheral blood, taken after recovery from COVID-19. The receptor's source is a human donor who had recovered from COVID-19. The rearrangement joins TRBV11-3 to TRBJ2-1, with TRBD2 matching over 9 bases. The CDR3 nucleotides read TGTGCCAGCAGCCCCAGCCTAGCGGGGCGGCATGAGCAGTTCTTC. This gives the protein CASSPSLAGRHEQFF.